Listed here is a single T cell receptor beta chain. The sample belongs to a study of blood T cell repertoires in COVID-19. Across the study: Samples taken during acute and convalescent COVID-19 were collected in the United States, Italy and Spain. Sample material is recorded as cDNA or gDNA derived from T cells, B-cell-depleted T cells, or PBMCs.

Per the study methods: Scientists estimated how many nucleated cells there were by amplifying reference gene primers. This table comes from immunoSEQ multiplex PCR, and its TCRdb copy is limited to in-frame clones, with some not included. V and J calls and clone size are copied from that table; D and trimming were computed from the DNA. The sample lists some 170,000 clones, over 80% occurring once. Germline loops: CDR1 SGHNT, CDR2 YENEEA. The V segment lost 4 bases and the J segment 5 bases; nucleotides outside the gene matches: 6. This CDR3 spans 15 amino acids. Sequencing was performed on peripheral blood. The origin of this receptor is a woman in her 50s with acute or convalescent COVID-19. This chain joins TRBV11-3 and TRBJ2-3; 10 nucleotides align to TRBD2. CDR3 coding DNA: TGTGCCAGCAGCTCGAGCGGGGGGGCCAAAGATACGCAGTATTTT. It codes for CASSSSGGAKDTQYF.